This T cell receptor beta chain came from a study of blood T cell repertoires in COVID-19. The length of the CDR3 is 16 residues. Trimming removed 1 base at V and 0 bases at J, with 12 bases between. Germline CDR1 is SGHVS and CDR2 is FQNEAQ. Assay used: immunoSEQ multiplex PCR; TCRdb lists only in-frame clones, some missing. The sample has some 490,000 clones, less than 90% seen once. This clonotype was sampled from a woman in her sixties or seventies who had recovered from COVID-19. Sequencing input: PBMCs or T cells enriched from blood (not recorded which). V is TRBV7-8 and J is TRBJ1-2; possibly TRBD1 for D (5 bases). CDR3 region: CASSLVVGGANYGYTF. The CDR3 DNA follows: TGTGCCAGCAGCTTAGTCGTGGGGGGAGCTAACTATGGCTACACCTTC. The whole variable domain, remainder taken from reference TRBV7-8 and TRBJ1-2, is GAGVSQSPRYKVAKRGQDVALRCDPISGHVSLFWYQQALGQGPEFLTYFQNEAQLDKSGLPSDRFFAERPEGSVSTLKIQRTQQEDSAVYLCASSLVVGGANYGYTFGSGTRLTVV.